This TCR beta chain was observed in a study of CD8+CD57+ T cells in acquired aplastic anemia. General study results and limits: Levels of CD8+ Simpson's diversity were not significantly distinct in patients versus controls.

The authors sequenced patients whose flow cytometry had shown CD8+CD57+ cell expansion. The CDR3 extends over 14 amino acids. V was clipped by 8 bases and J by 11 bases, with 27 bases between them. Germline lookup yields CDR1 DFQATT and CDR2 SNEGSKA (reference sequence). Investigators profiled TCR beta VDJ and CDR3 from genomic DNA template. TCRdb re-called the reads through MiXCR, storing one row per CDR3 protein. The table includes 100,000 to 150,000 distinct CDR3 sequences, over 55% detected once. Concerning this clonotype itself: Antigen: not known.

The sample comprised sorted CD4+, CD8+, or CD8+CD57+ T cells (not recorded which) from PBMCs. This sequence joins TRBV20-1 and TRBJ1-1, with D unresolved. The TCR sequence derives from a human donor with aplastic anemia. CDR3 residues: CSLIPKDNSHWAFF. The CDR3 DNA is TGCAGTCTAATCCCTAAAGATAATTCACACTGGGCTTTCTTT.